This T cell receptor beta chain was captured by sequencing in a study of blood T cell repertoires in COVID-19. The overall study: From T cells, B-cell-depleted T cells, or PBMCs came the material, which was cDNA or gDNA.

Only in-frame clones appear in the TCRdb table, and some are missing; sequencing was by immunoSEQ multiplex PCR. The sample consists of some 150,000 clones, approximately 80% of them appearing once. The CDR3 has 14 residues. V was clipped by 4 bases and J by 5 bases; unmatched bases: 7. Germline V gene lookup returns CDR1 SGHTS and CDR2 YDEGEE. This clonotype was obtained from a human donor with acute or convalescent COVID-19. The donor label of this sample is uncertain. V and J are TRBV5-8 and TRBJ2-3; 7 bases align to TRBD1. The sequenced sample consisted of peripheral blood. CDR3 sequence reads: CASSIGTAVDTQYF. The CDR3 DNA sequence: TGTGCCAGCAGCATCGGGACAGCTGTAGATACGCAGTATTTT. The complete variable domain, with remaining parts taken from reference TRBV5-8 and TRBJ2-3, reads EAGVTQSPTHLIKTRGQQATLRCSPISGHTSVYWYQQALGLGLQFLLWYDEGEERNRGNFPPRFSGRQFPNYSSELNVNALELEDSALYLCASSIGTAVDTQYFGPGTRLTVL.